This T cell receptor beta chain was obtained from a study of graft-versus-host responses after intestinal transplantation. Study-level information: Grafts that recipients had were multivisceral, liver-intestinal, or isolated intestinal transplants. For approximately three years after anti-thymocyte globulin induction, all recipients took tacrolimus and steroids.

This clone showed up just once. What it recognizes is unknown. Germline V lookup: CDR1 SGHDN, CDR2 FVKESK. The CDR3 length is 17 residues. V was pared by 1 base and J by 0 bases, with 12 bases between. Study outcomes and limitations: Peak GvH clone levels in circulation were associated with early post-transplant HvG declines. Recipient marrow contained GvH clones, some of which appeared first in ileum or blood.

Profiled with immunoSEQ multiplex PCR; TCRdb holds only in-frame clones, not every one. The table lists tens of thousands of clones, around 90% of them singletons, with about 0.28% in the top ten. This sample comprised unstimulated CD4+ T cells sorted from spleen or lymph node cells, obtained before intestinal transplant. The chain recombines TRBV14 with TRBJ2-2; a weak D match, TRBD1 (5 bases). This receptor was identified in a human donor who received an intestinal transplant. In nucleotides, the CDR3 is TGTGCCAGCAGCCAAGGAGACAGAAGAACGAACACCGGGGAGCTGTTTTTT. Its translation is CASSQGDRRTNTGELFF.